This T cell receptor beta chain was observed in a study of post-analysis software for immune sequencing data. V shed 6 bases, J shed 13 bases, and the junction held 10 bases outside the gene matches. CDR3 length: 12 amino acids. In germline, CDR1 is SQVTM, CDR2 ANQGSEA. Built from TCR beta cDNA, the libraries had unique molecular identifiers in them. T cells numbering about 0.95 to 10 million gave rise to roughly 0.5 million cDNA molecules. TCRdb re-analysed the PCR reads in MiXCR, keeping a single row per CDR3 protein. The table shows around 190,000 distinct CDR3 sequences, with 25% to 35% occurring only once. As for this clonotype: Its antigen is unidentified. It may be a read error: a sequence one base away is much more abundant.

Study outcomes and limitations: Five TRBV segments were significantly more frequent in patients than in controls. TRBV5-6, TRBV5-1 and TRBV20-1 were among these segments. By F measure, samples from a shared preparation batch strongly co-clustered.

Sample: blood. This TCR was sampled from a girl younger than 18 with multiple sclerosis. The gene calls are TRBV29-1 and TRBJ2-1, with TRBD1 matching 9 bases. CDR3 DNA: TGCAGCGTACAGGGGGCGGGAGAGACCCAGTTCTTC. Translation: CSVQGAGETQFF.